This T cell receptor beta chain was recorded in a study of shared clonotypes between healthy human individuals. The CDR3 is 11 residues long. Germline CDR1 reads SNHLY; CDR2 reads FYNNEI. Trimming pared 9 bases from V and 1 base from J, leaving 6 bases between. Nashville, Tennessee was home to all donors, each a Caucasian adult. Original data processing: Filtering of immunoSEQ junctional sequences could not match full-length read filtering. Profiling relied on immunoSEQ multiplex PCR, and the TCRdb table lists in-frame clones only, not all of them. The V and J calls and clone size were taken over from that table, and D and trimming were inferred from the DNA. In the table there are some 1,600,000 clones, around 98% of which are singletons.

The V call is TRBV2, the J call TRBJ1-1; unclear D gene. The sequenced sample was naive CD4+ T cells sorted from blood. The subset denotes: CD45RA+ positively selected. The origin of this receptor is a man aged 30-40 years in good health. CDR3 sequence: CASSSNTEAFF. CDR3 in DNA: TGTGCCAGTTCATCGAACACTGAAGCTTTCTTT.